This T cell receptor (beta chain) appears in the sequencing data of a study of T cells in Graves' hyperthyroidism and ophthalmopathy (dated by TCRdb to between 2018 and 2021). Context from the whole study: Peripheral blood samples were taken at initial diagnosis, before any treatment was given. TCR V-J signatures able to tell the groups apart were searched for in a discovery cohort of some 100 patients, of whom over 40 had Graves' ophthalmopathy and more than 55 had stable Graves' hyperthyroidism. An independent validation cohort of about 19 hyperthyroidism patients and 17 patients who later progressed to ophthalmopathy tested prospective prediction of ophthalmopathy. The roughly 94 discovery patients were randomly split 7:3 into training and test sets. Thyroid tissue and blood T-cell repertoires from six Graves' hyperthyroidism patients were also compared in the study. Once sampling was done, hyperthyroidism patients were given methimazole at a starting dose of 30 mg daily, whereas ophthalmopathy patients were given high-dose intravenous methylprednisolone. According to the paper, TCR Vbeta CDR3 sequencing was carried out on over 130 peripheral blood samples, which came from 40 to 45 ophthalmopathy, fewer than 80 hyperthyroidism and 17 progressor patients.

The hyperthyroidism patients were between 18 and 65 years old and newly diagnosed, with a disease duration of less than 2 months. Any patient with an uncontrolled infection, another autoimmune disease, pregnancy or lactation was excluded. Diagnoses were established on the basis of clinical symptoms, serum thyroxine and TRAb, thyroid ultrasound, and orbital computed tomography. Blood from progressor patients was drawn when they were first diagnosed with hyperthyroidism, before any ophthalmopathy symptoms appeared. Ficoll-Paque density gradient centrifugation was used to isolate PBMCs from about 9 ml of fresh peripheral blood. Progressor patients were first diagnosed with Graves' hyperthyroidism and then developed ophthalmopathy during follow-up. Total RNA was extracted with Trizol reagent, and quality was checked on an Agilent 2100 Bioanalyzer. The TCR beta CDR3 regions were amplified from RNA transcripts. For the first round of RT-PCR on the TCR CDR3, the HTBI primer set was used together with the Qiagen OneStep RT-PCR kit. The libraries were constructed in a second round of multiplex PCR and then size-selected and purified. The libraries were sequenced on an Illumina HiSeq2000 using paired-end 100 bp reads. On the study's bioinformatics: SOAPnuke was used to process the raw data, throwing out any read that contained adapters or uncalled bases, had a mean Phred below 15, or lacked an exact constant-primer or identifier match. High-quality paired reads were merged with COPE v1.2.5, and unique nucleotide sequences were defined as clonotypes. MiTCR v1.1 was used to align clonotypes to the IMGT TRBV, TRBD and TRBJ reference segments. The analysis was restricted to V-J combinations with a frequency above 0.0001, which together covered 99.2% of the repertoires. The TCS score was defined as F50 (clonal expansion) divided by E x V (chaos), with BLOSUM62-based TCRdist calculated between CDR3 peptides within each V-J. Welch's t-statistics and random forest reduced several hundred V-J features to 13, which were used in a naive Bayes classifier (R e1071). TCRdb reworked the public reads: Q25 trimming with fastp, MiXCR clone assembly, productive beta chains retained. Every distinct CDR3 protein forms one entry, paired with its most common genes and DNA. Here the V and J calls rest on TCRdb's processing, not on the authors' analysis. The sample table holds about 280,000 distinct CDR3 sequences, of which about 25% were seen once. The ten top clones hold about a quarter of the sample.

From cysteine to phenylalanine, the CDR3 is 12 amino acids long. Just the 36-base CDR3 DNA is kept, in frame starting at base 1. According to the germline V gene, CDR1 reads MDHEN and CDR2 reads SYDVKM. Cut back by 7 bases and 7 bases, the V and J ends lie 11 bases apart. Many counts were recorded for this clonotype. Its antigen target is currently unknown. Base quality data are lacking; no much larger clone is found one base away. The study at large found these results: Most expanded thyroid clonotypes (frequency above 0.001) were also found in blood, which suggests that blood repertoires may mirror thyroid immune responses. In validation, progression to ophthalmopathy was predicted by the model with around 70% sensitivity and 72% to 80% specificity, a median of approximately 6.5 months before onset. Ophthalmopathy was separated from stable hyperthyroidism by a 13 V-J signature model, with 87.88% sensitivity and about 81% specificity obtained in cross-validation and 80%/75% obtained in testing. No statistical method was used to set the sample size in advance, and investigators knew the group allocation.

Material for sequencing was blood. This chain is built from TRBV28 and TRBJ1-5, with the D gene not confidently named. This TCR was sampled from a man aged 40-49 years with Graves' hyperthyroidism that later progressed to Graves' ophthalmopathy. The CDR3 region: CASNKTPQPQHF. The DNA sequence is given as TGTGCCAGCAACAAAACACCCCAGCCCCAGCATTTT.